Included here is one TCR beta chain sequence, with context. The source of the sample is a study of blood T cell repertoires in COVID-19. On the study more broadly: COVID-19 samples, acute and convalescent, were from the United States, Italy and Spain. In each case, the material was cDNA or gDNA derived from T cells, B-cell-depleted T cells, or PBMCs.

Per the original methods: For nucleated cells, counts were estimated from reference gene primer amplification. Only in-frame clones appear in the TCRdb table, and some are missing; sequencing was by immunoSEQ multiplex PCR. V and J calls and clone size are given by that table; D and trimming were obtained from the DNA. The data show roughly 330,000 clones, 86% seen once. The sequence was obtained from a woman aged 45-65 years with acute or convalescent COVID-19. Material for sequencing was peripheral blood.

CDR3 residues: CASSLVHLKNEKLFF. For the CDR3, the DNA is TGTGCCAGCAGCTTAGTTCACCTAAAAAATGAAAAACTGTTTTTT. The genes are TRBV7-2 and TRBJ1-4; D is unresolved. The germline gives CDR1 SGHTA, CDR2 FQGNSA. The CDR3 consists of 15 residues. The ends were cut back, 1 base at V and 5 bases at J, with 11 bases in the middle.